The sample holds a few counts of the clone carrying this T cell receptor beta chain. The antigen is undetermined. This specimen belongs to a study of beta chain features in type 1 diabetes. Notes on the study in general: A potential PCR bias toward shorter templates would be equal in patient and control samples. The VDJ junctions of type 1 diabetes patients carried fewer insertions and more deletions. Shorter TCRB CDR3s, moderately but significantly so, were found in Type 1 diabetes patients in all four CD4+ subsets. Cells with high TCR expression could be over-represented by cDNA sequencing.

The isolated RNA, all of it, was reverse transcribed, so expressed TCRB transcripts were what got sequenced. Profiled with immunoSEQ multiplex PCR; TCRdb holds only in-frame clones, not every one. The sample holds about 700,000 clones, under 15% seen once. Purity (above 95%) was reached by all sorted populations. The material sequenced was naive CD4+ T cells from blood. The sequence was collected from a man aged 18 to 29 with type 1 diabetes.

The CDR3, as DNA: TGCGCCAGCAGCTTGGGACCAGGTCTTTCCTCTGGAAACACCATATATTTT. Amino acid sequence: CASSLGPGLSSGNTIYF. The chain couples TRBV5-1 to TRBJ1-3; unclear D gene. The CDR3 consists of 17 residues. Trimming pared 0 bases from V and 0 bases from J, leaving 13 bases between. The germline gives CDR1 SGHRS, CDR2 YFSETQ.